Listed here are 15 T cell receptor beta chains from one sample, sequenced in a study of beta chain features in type 1 diabetes. Antigens for these TCRs are unknown. Reverse transcription of all isolated RNA meant that expressed TCRB transcripts were sequenced. Here immunoSEQ multiplex PCR was the method, and the copy in TCRdb shows in-frame clones only, minus some. Of 100,000 to 150,000 clones in the sample, 9% are singletons; the top ten hold roughly 0.75%. Study-wide results and caveats: Among all four CD4+ subsets, Type 1 diabetes patients had TCRB CDR3s that were moderately but significantly shorter.

Specimen: central memory CD4+ T cells from blood. These receptor sequences come from a man aged 30-40 years with type 1 diabetes.

V and J are TRBV6-6 and TRBJ1-1; weak D call: TRBD1 (5 bases). Germline CDR1 and CDR2: MNHNY and SVGAGI (reference sequence). The CDR3 covers 14 residues. The ends were cut back, 5 bases at V and 5 bases at J, with 15 bases in the middle. The CDR3: CASSVSGGETEAFF. The CDR3 nucleotides read TGTGCCAGCAGTGTCTCGGGAGGGGAAACTGAAGCTTTCTTT.

This clone was observed a few times. The rearrangement links TRBV29-1 to TRBJ2-5; 10 nucleotides align to TRBD1. This CDR3 has 16 residues. With V trimmed by 0 bases and J by 4 bases, 8 bases remained unmatched. CDR1 and CDR2 (germline): SQVTM, ANQGSEA. CDR3 sequence reads: CSVEDRRTGGRETQYF. CDR3 in DNA: TGCAGCGTTGAAGATCGCAGGACAGGGGGGCGAGAGACCCAGTACTTC.

In its sample, this clone was seen many times. The chain links TRBV18 to TRBJ2-7; TRBD2 is a possible D gene (7 bases). V lost 3 bases and J lost 4, with 16 bases in between. Germline V gene data show CDR1 as KGHSH and CDR2 as LQKENI. The CDR3 has 15 residues. CDR3 nucleotide sequence: TGTGCCAGCTCACCCGTCGGGGGGCAAAGGTACGAGCAGTACTTC. Translation: CASSPVGGQRYEQYF.

The table lists this clone with a few counts. V is TRBV7-9 and J is TRBJ1-2; D perhaps matches TRBD1 (6 bases). The CDR3 runs 14 residues. Germline CDR1 SEHNR, CDR2 FQNEAQ (reference sequence). The germline V and J ends were trimmed by 7 bases and 3 bases, with 15 bases remaining between them. Here the CDR3 reads CASTPGGQDYGYTF. The CDR3 DNA is TGTGCCAGCACCCCCGGGGGGCAGGACTATGGCTACACCTTC.

This clone has only a few counts. In nucleotides, the CDR3 is TGTGCCAGCAGCCAAACTATCGGCATTCAGTACTTC. It is translated as CASSQTIGIQYF. The V gene is TRBV4-2, the J gene TRBJ2-4; D remains ambiguous. This CDR3 has 12 amino acids. The germline CDR1 and CDR2 sequences are LGHNA and YNFKEQ. V was pared by 2 bases and J by 9 bases, with 8 bases between.

V is TRBV5-6 and J is TRBJ2-3, with a weak D call TRBD2 (6 bases). CDR3 length: 15 amino acids. V gave up 6 bases and J gave up 4 bases, with 18 bases separating them. Germline V gene data show CDR1 as SGHDT and CDR2 as YYEEEE. The CDR3 spells CASNRMGGPADTQYF. The DNA for the CDR3 is TGTGCCAGCAATAGGATGGGGGGTCCCGCAGATACGCAGTATTTT.

The chain is built from TRBV11-3 and TRBJ2-2; D remains unclear. V gave up 0 bases and J gave up 8 bases, with 7 bases separating them. Per germline, CDR1 SGHNT and CDR2 YENEEA. This CDR3 has 13 amino acids. CDR3 amino acids: CASSLEARGELFF. CDR3 DNA: TGTGCCAGCAGCTTAGAGGCCCGAGGGGAGCTGTTTTTT.

There are a few counts of this clone. The V gene is TRBV2, the J gene TRBJ2-7; 9 nucleotides line up with TRBD1. CDR1 SNHLY and CDR2 FYNNEI come from the germline V gene. The CDR3 runs 15 residues. V lost 1 base, J lost 2 bases, and 3 bases stayed unmatched. The CDR3 sequence: CASSEDRGQPYEQYF. The CDR3 nucleotides are TGTGCCAGCAGTGAAGACAGGGGGCAGCCCTACGAGCAGTACTTC.

This chain links TRBV28 with TRBJ2-7; D is undetermined. V was pared by 2 bases and J by 7 bases, with 12 bases between. The CDR3 has 13 amino acids. Germline V gene data show CDR1 as MDHEN and CDR2 as SYDVKM. The CDR3 region has the DNA TGTGCCAGCAGTTTAGCCCAGACTCGGGAGCAGTACTTC. The encoded protein is CASSLAQTREQYF.

This clone was picked up a small number of times. V is TRBV9 and J is TRBJ2-5; TRBD2 matches at 12 bases. The junction had 6 bases not matched to a gene; V was cut back by 4 bases and J by 8 bases. CDR1 SGDLS and CDR2 YYNGEE come from the germline V gene. This CDR3 contains 14 residues. CDR3 coding DNA: TGTGCCAGCAGCCAAACTAGCGGGGGGCGAACCCAGTACTTC. Protein sequence: CASSQTSGGRTQYF.

This clone was observed a few times. The chain links TRBV5-6 to TRBJ2-5; possibly TRBD2 for D (6 bases). Germline V gene sequence: CDR1 SGHDT, CDR2 YYEEEE. This CDR3 is 15 amino acids long. V lost 3 bases, J lost 2 bases, and 14 bases lay in between. CDR3 in amino acids: CASSSPLAGQETQYF. The CDR3 coding sequence is TGTGCCAGCAGCTCCCCCCTGGCGGGACAAGAGACCCAGTACTTC.

This clone was recorded at least ten times. V and J are TRBV9 and TRBJ2-5; TRBD2 aligns across 11 bases. The CDR3 spans 15 residues. The V segment lost 6 bases and the J segment 7 bases; nucleotides outside the gene matches: 11. Germline-derived CDR1 and CDR2 are SGDLS and YYNGEE. The CDR3 nucleotides are TGTGCCAGCACCCGGGGACTAGCGGCCCTAGGGACCCAGTACTTC. This encodes CASTRGLAALGTQYF.

The chain links TRBV23-1 to TRBJ1-5, with 8 positions matching TRBD1. TRBV23-1 carries the ORF label, with uncertain function. The trim removed 2 bases at V and 3 bases at J, leaving 6 bases unmatched. This CDR3 is 16 amino acids long. The CDR3 region has the DNA TGCGCCAGCAGTCAAGATAAGACAGGGGTCAATCAGCCCCAGCATTTT. Translating gives CASSQDKTGVNQPQHF.

This clone has a handful of counts. The V gene is TRBV30, the J gene TRBJ2-5; possible D gene TRBD2, 5 bases. Trimming took 2 bases from V and 4 from J, leaving 11 bases between them. Germline lookup yields CDR1 GTSNPN and CDR2 SVGIG (reference sequence). The CDR3 runs to 13 residues. The CDR3 sequence is CAWSPGKVETQYF. In DNA form, the CDR3 reads TGTGCCTGGAGTCCCGGGAAGGTAGAGACCCAGTACTTC. The full variable domain, in which reference TRBV30 and TRBJ2-5 provide the parts outside the CDR3, is SQTIHQWPATLVQPVGSPLSLECTVEGTSNPNLYWYRQAAGRGLQLLFYSVGIGQISSEVPQNLSASRPQDRQFILSSKKLLLSDSGFYLCAWSPGKVETQYFGPGTRLLVL.

The chain is built from TRBV5-1 and TRBJ2-2, with D hard to call. Trimming pared 4 bases from V and 2 bases from J, leaving 9 bases between. This CDR3 region has 14 residues. CDR1 SGHRS and CDR2 YFSETQ come from the germline V gene. CDR3 coding DNA: TGCGCCAGCAGCGTATCAGTCAACACCGGGGAGCTGTTTTTT. Its protein is CASSVSVNTGELFF.